The entry below gives a single T cell receptor (beta chain) sequence along with its context. Together with a sample-barcoded 5' primer, a J-beta primer mix was included in a second PCR lasting about 7 to 11 cycles. TCRdb used MiXCR to reprocess the 5' RACE reads, holding one entry per CDR3 protein. The sample has 850,000 to 1,000,000 distinct CDR3 sequences, around 54% seen once. These data come from a study of blood T cells in healthy people across ages. This CDR3 contains 18 residues. V shed 1 base and J 3 bases; nucleotides not matched to a gene: 9. The V gene's germline CDR1 is SEHNR and CDR2 FQNEAQ (reference sequence).

This TCR came from an older woman in good health. The sequenced sample consisted of blood. The gene calls are TRBV7-9 and TRBJ2-1; 10 bases are shared with TRBD2. The CDR3 spells CASSLGGGLAAFYNEQFF. CDR3 sequence (DNA): TGTGCCAGCAGCTTAGGGGGAGGACTAGCGGCCTTCTACAATGAGCAGTTCTTC.